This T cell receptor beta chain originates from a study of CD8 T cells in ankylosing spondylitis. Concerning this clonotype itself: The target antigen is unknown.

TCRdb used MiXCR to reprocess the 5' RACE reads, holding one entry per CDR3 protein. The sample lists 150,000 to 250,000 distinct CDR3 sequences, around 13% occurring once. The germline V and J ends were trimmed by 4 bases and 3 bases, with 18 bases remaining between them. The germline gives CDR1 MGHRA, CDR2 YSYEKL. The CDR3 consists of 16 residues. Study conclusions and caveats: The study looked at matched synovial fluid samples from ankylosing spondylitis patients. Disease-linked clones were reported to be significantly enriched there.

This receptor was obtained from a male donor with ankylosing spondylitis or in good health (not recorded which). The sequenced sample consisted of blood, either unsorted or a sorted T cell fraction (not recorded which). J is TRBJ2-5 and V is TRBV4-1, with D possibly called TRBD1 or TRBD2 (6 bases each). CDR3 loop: CASSPLRGAGEETQYF. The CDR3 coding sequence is TGCGCCAGCAGCCCCTTGAGGGGGGCTGGGGAAGAGACCCAGTACTTC.